This T cell receptor (beta chain) was identified in a study of blood T cell repertoires in COVID-19. The CDR3 runs 13 residues. Trimming removed 7 bases at V and 7 bases at J, with 14 bases between. Generated by immunoSEQ multiplex PCR, the TCRdb table keeps only in-frame clones and is missing some. The sample yields about 380,000 clones, around 85% seen once. J is TRBJ1-5 and V is TRBV12-3 or TRBV12-4; D is possibly TRBD1 (6 bases). The sequenced sample was peripheral blood. The sequence derives from a young woman with acute or convalescent COVID-19. The CDR3 DNA sequence: TGTGCCAGCACCTGGGGGGGCTACCAGCCCCAGCATTTT. This sequence encodes CASTWGGYQPQHF.